This record looks at one T cell receptor beta chain sequence and its context. This sample is part of a study of T cell repertoires in cytomegalovirus infection. This CDR3 contains 15 residues. Trimming left V 8 bases short and J 4 bases short, with 20 bases between. Germline CDR1 is MNHEY and CDR2 is SMNVEV (reference sequence). One entry per CDR3 protein results from TCRdb running MiXCR on the reads. The table records fewer than 200,000 distinct CDR3 sequences, under 25% of them present only once. Specimen: PBMCs. The receptor was isolated from a human donor in good health (CMV status not recorded). Some clones in this sample may be carry-over from other donors' samples. The chain carries TRBV27 and TRBJ1-2, with D possibly matching TRBD1 (6 bases). Here the CDR3 DNA reads TGTGCCAGCGGGGGCTCAGGGGCCCCGGGCTATGGCTACACCTTC. It specifies CASGGSGAPGYGYTF.